This T cell receptor beta chain is drawn from a study of cytotoxic CD8 clonotypes in ibrutinib-treated CLL. CDR3 length equals 14 residues. The protocol was immunoSEQ multiplex PCR, while the TCRdb copy is restricted to in-frame clones and leaves out a portion. The data show 20,000 to 25,000 clones, with over 70% seen just once and approximately 24% held by the top ten. This receptor was taken from a human donor with chronic lymphocytic leukemia. V gene TRBV21-1 combines with J gene TRBJ1-5. TRBV21-1 is an annotated pseudogene. Here the sequenced sample was PBMCs, taken before ibrutinib treatment. As DNA, the CDR3 is TGTGCCAGCAGCAAAGGGGGGGGTAATCAGCCCCAGCATTTT. It translates to CASSKGGGNQPQHF.